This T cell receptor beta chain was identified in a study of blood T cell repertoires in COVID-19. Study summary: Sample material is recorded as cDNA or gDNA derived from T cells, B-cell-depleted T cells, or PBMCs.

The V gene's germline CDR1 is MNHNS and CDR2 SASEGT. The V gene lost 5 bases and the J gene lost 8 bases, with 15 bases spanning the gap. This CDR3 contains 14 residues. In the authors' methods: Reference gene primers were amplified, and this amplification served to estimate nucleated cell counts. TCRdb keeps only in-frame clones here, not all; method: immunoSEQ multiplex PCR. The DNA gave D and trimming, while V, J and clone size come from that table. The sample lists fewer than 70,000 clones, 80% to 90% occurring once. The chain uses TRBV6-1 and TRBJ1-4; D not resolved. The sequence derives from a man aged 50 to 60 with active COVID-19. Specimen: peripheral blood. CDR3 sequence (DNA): TGTGCCAGCAGTTTGGACGGGAAGGGAGAAAAACTGTTTTTT. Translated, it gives CASSLDGKGEKLFF.